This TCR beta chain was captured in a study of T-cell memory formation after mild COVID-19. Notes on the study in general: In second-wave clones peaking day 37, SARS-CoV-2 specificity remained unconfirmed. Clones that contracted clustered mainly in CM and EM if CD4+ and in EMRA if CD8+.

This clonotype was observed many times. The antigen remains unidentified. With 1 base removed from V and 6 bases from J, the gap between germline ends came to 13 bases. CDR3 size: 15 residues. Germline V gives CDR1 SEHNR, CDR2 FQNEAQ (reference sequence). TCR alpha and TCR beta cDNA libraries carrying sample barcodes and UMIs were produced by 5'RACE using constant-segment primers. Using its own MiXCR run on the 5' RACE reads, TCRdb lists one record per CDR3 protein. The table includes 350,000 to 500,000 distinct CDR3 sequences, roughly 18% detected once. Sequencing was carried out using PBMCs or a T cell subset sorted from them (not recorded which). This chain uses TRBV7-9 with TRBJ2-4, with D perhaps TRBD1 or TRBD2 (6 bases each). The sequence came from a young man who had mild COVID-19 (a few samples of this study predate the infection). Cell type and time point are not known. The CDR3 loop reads CASSLDSGGGNIQYF. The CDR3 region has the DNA TGTGCCAGCAGCTTAGACTCTGGAGGGGGAAACATTCAGTACTTC.